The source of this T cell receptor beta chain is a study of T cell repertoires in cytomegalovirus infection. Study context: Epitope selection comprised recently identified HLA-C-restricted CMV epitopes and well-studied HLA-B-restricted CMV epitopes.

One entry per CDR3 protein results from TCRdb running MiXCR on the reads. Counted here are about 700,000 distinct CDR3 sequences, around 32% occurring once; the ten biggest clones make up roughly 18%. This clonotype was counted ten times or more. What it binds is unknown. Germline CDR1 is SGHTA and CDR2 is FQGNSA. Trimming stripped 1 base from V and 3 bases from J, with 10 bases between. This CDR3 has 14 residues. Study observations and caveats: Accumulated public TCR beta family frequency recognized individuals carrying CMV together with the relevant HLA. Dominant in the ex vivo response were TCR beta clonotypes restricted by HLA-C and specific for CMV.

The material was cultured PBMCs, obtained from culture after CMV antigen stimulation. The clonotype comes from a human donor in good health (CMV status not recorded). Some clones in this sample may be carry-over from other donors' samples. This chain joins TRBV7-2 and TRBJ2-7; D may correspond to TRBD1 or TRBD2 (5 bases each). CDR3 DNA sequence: TGTGCCAGCAGCTTAGGAGGGACCCACTACGAGCAGTACTTC. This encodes CASSLGGTHYEQYF.